Described below is a single TCR beta chain sequence and its context. The antigen remains undetermined. This sample stems from a study of early T cells in non-severe SARS-CoV-2 infection. The study, taken as a whole, reports: VDJdb matching skewed toward anti-spike CD8 responses, missing private and CD4 specificities.

TCRdb processed the 5' RACE reads anew with MiXCR; each CDR3 protein has one entry. The table records 35,000 to 50,000 distinct CDR3 sequences, around 23% of them present only once. This TCR derives from an adult who was a healthcare worker with PCR-confirmed SARS-CoV-2 infection or an uninfected control (not recorded which). This specimen was whole blood, taken at baseline.

The CDR3 coding sequence is TGTGCCAGCAGCCCACGGGGAAATGAAAAACTGTTTTTT. It translates to CASSPRGNEKLFF. The chain recombines TRBV5-6 with TRBJ1-4, with D unclear. The CDR3 has 13 amino acids. Trimming pared 4 bases from V and 5 bases from J, leaving 9 bases between. CDR1 SGHDT and CDR2 YYEEEE come from the germline V gene.